This T cell receptor beta chain was identified during a study of blood T cells in healthy people across ages. Details on this clonotype: Its antigen remains unidentified.

With a J-beta primer mix and a sample-barcoded 5' primer, a second PCR ran roughly 6 to 11 cycles. A template-switch adaptor that had 12 random nucleotides put a tag on each cDNA molecule. TCRdb itself ran the 5' RACE reads through MiXCR, one entry per CDR3 protein. The table shows roughly 1,800,000 distinct CDR3 sequences, with around half occurring only once. General study findings and limits: A roughly linear fall in TCR beta diversity per million T cells was seen with increasing age.

V was clipped by 2 bases and J by 5 bases, with 12 bases between them. The CDR3 is 15 residues long. The V gene's germline CDR1 is SGHTA and CDR2 FQGNSA. The sequenced material came from blood. This rearrangement joins TRBV7-2 to TRBJ2-2, with D tentatively TRBD1 (5 bases). This clonotype originated in a woman in her thirties or forties in good health. Written as DNA, the CDR3 is TGTGCCAGCAGCTTACTGGCAGGGAAAACCGGGGAGCTGTTTTTT. Protein product: CASSLLAGKTGELFF.